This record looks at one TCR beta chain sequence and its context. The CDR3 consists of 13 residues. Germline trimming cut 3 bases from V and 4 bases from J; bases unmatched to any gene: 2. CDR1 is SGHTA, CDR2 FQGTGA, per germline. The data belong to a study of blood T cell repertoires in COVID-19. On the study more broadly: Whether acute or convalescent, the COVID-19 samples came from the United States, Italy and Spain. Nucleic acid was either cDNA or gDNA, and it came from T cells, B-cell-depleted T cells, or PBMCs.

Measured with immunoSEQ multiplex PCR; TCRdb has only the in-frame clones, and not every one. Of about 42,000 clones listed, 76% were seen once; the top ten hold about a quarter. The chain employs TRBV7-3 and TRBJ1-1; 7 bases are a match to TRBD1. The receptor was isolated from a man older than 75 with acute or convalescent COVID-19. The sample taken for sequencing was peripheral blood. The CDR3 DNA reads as TGTGCCAGCAGCTTGACAGGGCCCACTGAAGCTTTCTTT. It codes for CASSLTGPTEAFF.